This TCR beta chain is from a study of cytomegalovirus exposure and HLA in healthy donors. Overall study results and limits: Some public TCRs appeared in many individuals, while most sequences were rare. Researchers reported that a few CMV-associated chains were confirmed in vitro as CMV antigen-specific. A classifier reportedly called cytomegalovirus status with high sensitivity and specificity.

J was trimmed by 6 bases and V by 8 bases; bases with no gene match: 26. The CDR3 sequence is 22 residues long. Germline CDR1 is SNHLY and CDR2 is FYNNEI. This table comes from immunoSEQ multiplex PCR, and its TCRdb copy is limited to in-frame clones, with some not included. The sample records some 330,000 clones, just over 85% being singletons. In this sample, this clone turned up a few times. No antigen is known for it. This TCR derives from a woman younger than 35 in good health and CMV-seronegative. The specimen sequenced was PBMCs. The chain combines TRBV2 with TRBJ2-1; 15 nucleotides agree with TRBD2. As DNA, the CDR3 is TGTGCCAGCTCCCCGACTGCCCCGTCGGGGACTAGCGGGAGGAGGTTTGGCAATGAGCAGTTCTTC. Translating it yields CASSPTAPSGTSGRRFGNEQFF.